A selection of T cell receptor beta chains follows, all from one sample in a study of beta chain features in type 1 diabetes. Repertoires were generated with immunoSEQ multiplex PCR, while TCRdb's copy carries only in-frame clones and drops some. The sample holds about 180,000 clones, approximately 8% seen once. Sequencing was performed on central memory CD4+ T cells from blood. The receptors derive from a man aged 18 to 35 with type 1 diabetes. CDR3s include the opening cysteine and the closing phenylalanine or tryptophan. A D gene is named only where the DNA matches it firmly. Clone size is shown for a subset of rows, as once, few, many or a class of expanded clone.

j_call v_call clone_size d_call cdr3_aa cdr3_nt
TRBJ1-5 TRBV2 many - CASSENQGSQPQHF TGTGCCAGCAGTGAAAACCAGGGGAGTCAGCCCCAGCATTTT
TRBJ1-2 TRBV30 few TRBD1 CAWSRDRAGGYTF TGTGCCTGGAGTCGGGACAGGGCGGGCGGCTACACCTTC
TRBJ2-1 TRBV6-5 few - CASSSGVFNEQFF TGTGCCAGCAGTAGCGGCGTTTTCAATGAGCAGTTCTTC
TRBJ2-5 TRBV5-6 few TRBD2 CASSYDAGTSIRETQYF TGTGCCAGCAGTTACGATGCCGGGACTAGCATTCGAGAGACCCAGTACTTC
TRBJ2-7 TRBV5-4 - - CASSTPTAYEQYF TGTGCCAGCAGCACTCCCACAGCCTACGAGCAGTACTTC
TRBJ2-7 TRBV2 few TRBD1 CASSDGQGPYEQYF TGTGCCAGCAGTGACGGACAGGGCCCCTACGAGCAGTACTTC
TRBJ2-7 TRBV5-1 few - CASSFREDSEQYF TGCGCCAGCAGCTTCAGGGAGGATAGCGAGCAGTACTTC
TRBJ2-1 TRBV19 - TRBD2 CASRTGLAGAVEQFF TGTGCCAGTAGGACGGGACTAGCGGGAGCGGTTGAGCAGTTCTTC
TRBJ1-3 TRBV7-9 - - CASQLGSVSSGNTIYF TGTGCCAGCCAGCTCGGAAGCGTGAGCTCTGGAAACACCATATATTTT
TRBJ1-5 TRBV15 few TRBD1 CATSRRTGETQPQHF TGTGCCACCAGCAGAAGGACAGGGGAGACTCAGCCCCAGCATTTT
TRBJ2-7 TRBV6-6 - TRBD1 CASHPGGSYEQYF TGTGCCAGCCATCCAGGGGGCTCCTACGAGCAGTACTTC
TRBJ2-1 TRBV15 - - CATSLETRNEQFF TGTGCCACCTCTCTGGAGACCCGCAATGAGCAGTTCTTC
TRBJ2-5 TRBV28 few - CASKTAGFRTETQYF TGTGCCAGCAAAACGGCGGGATTTAGGACAGAGACCCAGTACTTC
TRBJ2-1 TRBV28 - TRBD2 CASSPPSGMYNEQFF TGTGCCAGCAGTCCCCCGAGCGGGATGTACAATGAGCAGTTCTTC
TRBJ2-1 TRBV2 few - CASWEAVYNEQFF TGTGCCAGCTGGGAGGCGGTCTACAATGAGCAGTTCTTC
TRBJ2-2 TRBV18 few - CASSPLSGGNTGELFF TGTGCCAGCTCACCCCTCTCCGGGGGGAACACCGGGGAGCTGTTTTTT
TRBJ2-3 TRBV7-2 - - CASGWTYLSTDTQYF TGTGCCAGCGGATGGACTTATCTTAGCACAGATACGCAGTATTTT
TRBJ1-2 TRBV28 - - CASSFVLNYGYTF TGTGCCAGCAGTTTCGTTCTAAACTATGGCTACACCTTC
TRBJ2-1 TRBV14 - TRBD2 CASSPTRPLAGFYNEQFF TGTGCCAGCAGCCCCACCCGTCCGCTAGCGGGATTCTACAATGAGCAGTTCTTC
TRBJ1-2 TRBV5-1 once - CASSLEQGLGYTF TGCGCCAGCAGCTTGGAGCAGGGCTTAGGCTACACCTTC
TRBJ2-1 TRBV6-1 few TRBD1 CASRLSGQGSDEQFF TGTGCCAGCAGGCTCTCGGGACAGGGGTCCGATGAGCAGTTCTTC
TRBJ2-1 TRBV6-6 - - CASKRYSSYNEQFF TGTGCCAGTAAAAGATACAGCTCCTACAATGAGCAGTTCTTC
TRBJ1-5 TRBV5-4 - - CASSLGGSGAQPQHF TGTGCCAGCAGCTTGGGGGGGTCAGGGGCTCAGCCCCAGCATTTT
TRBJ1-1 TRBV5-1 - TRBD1 CASSLVGTANTEAFF TGCGCCAGCAGCTTGGTCGGGACAGCGAACACTGAAGCTTTCTTT
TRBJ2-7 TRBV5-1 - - CASSPPGQWSSYEQYF TGCGCCAGCAGCCCGCCAGGACAGTGGAGCTCCTACGAGCAGTACTTC
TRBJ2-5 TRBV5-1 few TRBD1 CASSLEQGVWETQYF TGCGCCAGCAGCTTGGAACAGGGGGTTTGGGAGACCCAGTACTTC
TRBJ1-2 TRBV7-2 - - CASSSEGYGYTF TGTGCCAGCAGCTCGGAGGGCTATGGCTACACCTTC
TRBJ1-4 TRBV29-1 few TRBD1 CSVTTGPNEKLFF TGCAGCGTGACGACAGGGCCTAATGAAAAACTGTTTTTT
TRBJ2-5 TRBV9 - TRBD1 CASSVSTTTDRVKETQYF TGTGCCAGCAGCGTCTCCACCACTACGGACAGGGTTAAAGAGACCCAGTACTTC
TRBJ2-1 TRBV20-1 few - CSASSYNEQFF TGCAGTGCTAGCAGTTACAATGAGCAGTTCTTC
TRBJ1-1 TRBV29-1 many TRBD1 CSVARDRGTEAFF TGCAGCGTTGCCCGGGACAGGGGAACTGAAGCTTTCTTT
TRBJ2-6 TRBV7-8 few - CASSPQGAAGANVLTF TGTGCCAGCAGCCCTCAAGGGGCCGCTGGGGCCAACGTCCTGACTTTC
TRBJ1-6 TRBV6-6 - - CASSYVENSPLHF TGTGCCAGCAGTTACGTGGAGAATTCACCCCTCCACTTT
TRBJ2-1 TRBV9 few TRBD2 CASSARTSGGLNEQFF TGTGCCAGCAGCGCTCGAACTAGCGGGGGGCTCAATGAGCAGTTCTTC
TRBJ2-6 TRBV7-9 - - CASSFSGTGANVLTF TGTGCCAGCAGCTTTAGCGGTACTGGGGCCAACGTCCTGACTTTC
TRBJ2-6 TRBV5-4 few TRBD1 CASSLAGQGPSGANVLTF TGTGCCAGCAGCTTGGCGGGACAGGGCCCATCTGGGGCCAACGTCCTGACTTTC
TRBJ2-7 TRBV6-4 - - CASSDHFPSYEQYF TGTGCCAGCAGCGACCATTTTCCCTCCTACGAGCAGTACTTC
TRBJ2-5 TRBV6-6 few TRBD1 CASSYAGGGWRETQYF TGTGCCAGCAGTTACGCAGGGGGCGGGTGGCGGGAGACCCAGTACTTC
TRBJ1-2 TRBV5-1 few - CASSDTVGFYGYTF TGCGCCAGCAGCGACACTGTAGGTTTCTATGGCTACACCTTC
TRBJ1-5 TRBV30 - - CAWSRDSNQPQHF TGTGCCTGGTCGCGGGATAGCAATCAGCCCCAGCATTTT